One and the same sample provided the 3 T cell receptor beta chains below, sequenced in a study of blood T cell repertoires in COVID-19. Only in-frame clones appear in the TCRdb table, and some are missing; sequencing was by immunoSEQ multiplex PCR. This table has around 250,000 clones, approximately 85% appearing once. Sequencing was done on a sample of PBMCs or T cells enriched from blood (not recorded which). These receptors were collected from a woman in her forties or fifties who had recovered from COVID-19.

This clone is a singleton in its sample. The chain couples TRBV6-5 to TRBJ2-4; D remains ambiguous. CDR3 length: 12 residues. Germline CDR1 is MNHEY and CDR2 is SVGAGI. Trimming took 10 bases from V and 5 from J, leaving 12 bases between them. The DNA of the CDR3 is TGTGCCACGTTCGACCGGGAAAACATTCAGTACTTC. Its translation: CATFDRENIQYF.

V is TRBV9 and J is TRBJ1-1; D uncertain. The V gene's germline CDR1 is SGDLS and CDR2 YYNGEE. This CDR3 is 18 amino acids long. The germline V and J ends were trimmed by 3 bases and 0 bases, with 21 bases remaining between them. CDR3 amino acids: CASSDSPGSRILNTEAFF. CDR3 bases: TGTGCCAGCAGCGATTCACCCGGGTCAAGAATCTTGAACACTGAAGCTTTCTTT. The full variable domain, its missing parts supplied by reference TRBV9 and TRBJ1-1, is DSGVTQTPKHLITATGQRVTLRCSPRSGDLSVYWYQQSLDQGLQFLIQYYNGEERAKGNILERFSAQQFPDLHSELNLSSLELGDSALYFCASSDSPGSRILNTEAFFGQGTRLTVV.

This clone turned up a few times. The V call is TRBV27, the J call TRBJ1-2; perhaps TRBD1 as D (6 bases). V lost 3 bases and J 8 bases, leaving 16 bases between the germline ends. This CDR3 is 14 amino acids long. CDR1 MNHEY and CDR2 SMNVEV come from the germline V gene (reference sequence). DNA of the CDR3: TGTGCCAGCAGTTTTGGGGATACAGGGTCCGGCTACACCTTC. This encodes CASSFGDTGSGYTF.